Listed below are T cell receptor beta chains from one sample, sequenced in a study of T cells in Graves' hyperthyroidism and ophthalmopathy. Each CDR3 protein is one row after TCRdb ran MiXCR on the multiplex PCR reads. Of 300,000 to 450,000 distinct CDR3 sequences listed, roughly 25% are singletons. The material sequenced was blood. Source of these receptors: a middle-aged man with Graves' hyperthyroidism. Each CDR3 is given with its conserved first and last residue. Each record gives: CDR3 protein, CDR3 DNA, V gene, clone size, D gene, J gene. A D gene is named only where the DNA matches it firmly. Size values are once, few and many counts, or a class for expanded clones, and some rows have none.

CASSILGGALDEQYF TGTGCCAGTAGTATATTAGGGGGCGCTTTGGACGAGCAGTACTTC TRBV19 . TRBD1 TRBJ2-7
CSARRTEAFF TGCAGCGCTAGGAGGACTGAAGCTTTCTTT TRBV29-1 many . TRBJ1-1
CASRLGLAGDEQYF TGCGCCAGCAGACTCGGACTAGCGGGAGACGAGCAGTACTTC TRBV5-1 . TRBD2 TRBJ2-7
CASTESTDTQYF TGTGCCAGTACCGAGAGCACAGATACGCAGTATTTT TRBV19 . . TRBJ2-3
CASSYSVGGELFF TGTGCCAGCAGTTACTCCGTCGGCGGGGAGCTGTTTTTT TRBV6-6 . . TRBJ2-2
CASSPTPLAYNEQFF TGTGCCAGCAGCCCTACCCCCCTGGCCTACAATGAGCAGTTCTTC TRBV11-1 . . TRBJ2-1
CASRYYLTGGTEAFF TGTGCCAGCAGATATTACCTAACAGGGGGCACTGAAGCTTTCTTT TRBV12-3/TRBV12-4 few TRBD1 TRBJ1-1
CASSSSRGRETQYF TGTGCCAGCAGCTCGAGTAGGGGGCGAGAGACCCAGTACTTC TRBV11-2 . TRBD1 TRBJ2-5
CSAREARTGFTGELFF TGCAGTGCTAGAGAGGCCCGGACAGGGTTTACCGGGGAGCTGTTTTTT TRBV20-1 . TRBD1 TRBJ2-2
CASSLLPAGAYGYTF TGTGCCAGCAGCTTACTACCGGCGGGAGCTTATGGCTACACCTTC TRBV27 few . TRBJ1-2
CASWKGSSYEQYF TGTGCCAGCTGGAAGGGGTCTTCCTACGAGCAGTACTTC TRBV2 many . TRBJ2-7
CASSSLERDQYF TGTGCCAGCAGCTCCCTGGAGCGGGACCAGTACTTC TRBV7-2 few TRBD2 TRBJ2-5
CASRELGTGAFDEQFF TGCGCCAGCAGAGAGCTTGGGACCGGAGCGTTCGATGAGCAGTTCTTC TRBV10-2 . . TRBJ2-1
CASSWGLVGDEQYF TGTGCCAGCAGCTGGGGACTAGTGGGCGACGAGCAGTACTTC TRBV7-9 . TRBD2 TRBJ2-7
CASSPQGLTAHEQYF TGTGCCAGCAGCCCCCAGGGACTGACCGCCCACGAGCAGTACTTC TRBV13 . . TRBJ2-7
CASSEAGDQETQYF TGTGCCAGCAGTGAAGCGGGTGACCAAGAGACCCAGTACTTC TRBV6-1 few . TRBJ2-5
CATSEPTWDGTQYF TGTGCCACCAGTGAGCCTACATGGGACGGGACCCAGTACTTC TRBV24-1 . . TRBJ2-5
CASSPIYRGRTGELFF TGTGCCAGCAGCCCTATTTACAGGGGTCGCACCGGGGAGCTGTTTTTT TRBV2 . TRBD1 TRBJ2-2
CASRTGRGSDIQYF TGTGCCAGCAGGACAGGTAGAGGGTCGGACATTCAGTACTTC TRBV2 . . TRBJ2-4
CASSPGGSHEQYF TGTGCCAGCAGCCCAGGGGGAAGCCACGAGCAGTACTTC TRBV7-9 . TRBD1 TRBJ2-7
CSAGRERGTQYF TGCAGTGCGGGACGTGAGCGGGGTACGCAGTATTTT TRBV20-1 few TRBD2 TRBJ2-3
CASSQRGGSLDTQYF TGTGCCAGCAGCCAGAGAGGCGGGAGTTTAGATACGCAGTATTTT TRBV7-8 many TRBD2 TRBJ2-3
CASSYELNYGYTF TGTGCCAGCAGTTACGAATTAAACTATGGCTACACCTTC TRBV12-3/TRBV12-4 few . TRBJ1-2
CSARSRDGSYNEQFF TGCAGTGCTAGGTCCCGGGACGGCTCCTACAATGAGCAGTTCTTC TRBV20-1 many . TRBJ2-1
CASSLASGINTEAFF TGTGCCAGCAGCTTAGCTTCAGGGATAAACACTGAAGCTTTCTTT TRBV13 few . TRBJ1-1
CASTRRPGTGLGSYGYTF TGTGCCAGTACTCGCCGGCCGGGGACAGGGCTAGGCTCCTATGGCTACACCTTC TRBV19 . TRBD1 TRBJ1-2
CASSRQGEIYEQYF TGTGCCAGCAGCCGACAGGGGGAGATTTACGAGCAGTACTTC TRBV3-1 . TRBD1 TRBJ2-7
CASSPTLETVYEQYF TGTGCCAGCAGCCCTACCCTGGAGACTGTCTACGAGCAGTACTTC TRBV5-6 . . TRBJ2-7
CASNSGTATDTQYF TGTGCCAGCAATTCCGGGACTGCCACAGATACGCAGTATTTT TRBV28 many . TRBJ2-3
CASSEGALSTDTQYF TGTGCCAGCAGTGAAGGGGCACTCAGCACAGATACGCAGTATTTT TRBV2 many . TRBJ2-3
CASSFTATAGGNTIYF TGTGCCAGCAGCTTTACCGCGACCGCTGGGGGAAACACCATATATTTT TRBV7-2 few . TRBJ1-3
CASTGTAGANVPTF TGCGCCAGCACCGGGACAGCTGGGGCCAACGTCCCGACTTTC TRBV5-1 once TRBD1 TRBJ2-6
CASSEWGSRAQHF TGTGCCAGCAGTGAATGGGGAAGTCGAGCCCAGCATTTT TRBV6-1 . . TRBJ1-5
CASRGGGPWGYGYTF TGTGCCAGCAGGGGGGGAGGACCTTGGGGCTATGGCTACACCTTC TRBV28 few . TRBJ1-2
CASSSYLDRGRTYEQYF TGTGCCAGCAGTTCATATCTCGACAGGGGGCGAACCTACGAGCAGTACTTC TRBV27 . TRBD1 TRBJ2-7
CSARAGSGYGNTIYF TGCAGTGCCCGGGCGGGTAGCGGGTATGGAAACACCATATATTTT TRBV20-1 . . TRBJ1-3
CASSPTAAYNEQFF TGTGCCAGCAGCCCGACAGCAGCCTACAATGAGCAGTTCTTC TRBV7-9 . . TRBJ2-1
CASSPDVAKQTFYEQYF TGTGCCAGCAGCCCCGATGTTGCGAAACAAACTTTCTACGAGCAGTACTTC TRBV27 . . TRBJ2-7
CAWSVSGYQGIQYF TGTGCCTGGAGTGTATCGGGCTATCAAGGCATTCAGTACTTC TRBV30 . . TRBJ2-4
CASSDGEGVGYTF TGTGCCAGCAGTGATGGGGAGGGGGTTGGCTACACCTTC TRBV6-1 . . TRBJ1-2
CASSLAEVGNYGYTF TGCGCCAGCAGCTTGGCGGAGGTCGGCAACTATGGCTACACCTTC TRBV5-1 . . TRBJ1-2
CASSYLRSGTPNYGYTF TGTGCCAGCAGTTACCTCCGAAGCGGGACACCAAACTATGGCTACACCTTC TRBV6-9 . . TRBJ1-2
CASSVGRQPQHF TGTGCCAGCAGTGTCGGTCGGCAGCCCCAGCATTTT TRBV25-1 . . TRBJ1-5
CASSEGQAIQYF TGTGCCAGCAGTGAAGGGCAGGCCATCCAGTACTTC TRBV6-1 . . TRBJ2-5
CASSLTGEWNEQFF TGTGCCAGCAGCTTGACGGGAGAGTGGAATGAGCAGTTCTTC TRBV7-3 many . TRBJ2-1
CASSIGQGARMETQYF TGTGCCAGTAGTATCGGACAGGGGGCGCGAATGGAGACCCAGTACTTC TRBV19 . TRBD1 TRBJ2-5
CSARVWREGGYEQYF TGCAGTGCTAGAGTTTGGCGGGAGGGGGGCTACGAGCAGTACTTC TRBV20-1 . TRBD2 TRBJ2-7
CASSLDRQVNTEAFF TGTGCCAGCAGCTTAGACCGGCAGGTTAACACTGAAGCTTTCTTT TRBV7-9 few . TRBJ1-1
CASSPTSGSYEQYF TGTGCCAGCAGCCCGACTAGCGGTTCCTACGAGCAGTACTTC TRBV11-2 many TRBD2 TRBJ2-7
CSVHIRELGTGELFF TGCAGCGTTCATATACGGGAGCTGGGCACCGGGGAGCTGTTTTTT TRBV29-1 . . TRBJ2-2
CASNLGFGNQPQHF TGTGCCAGTAATCTGGGGTTTGGCAATCAGCCCCAGCATTTT TRBV19 . . TRBJ1-5
CASRISGQMNTEAFF TGTGCCAGCAGAATTTCCGGACAGATGAACACTGAAGCTTTCTTT TRBV3-1 many . TRBJ1-1
CASGGGVGETQYF TGTGCCAGTGGAGGGGGCGTAGGAGAGACCCAGTACTTC TRBV6-1 few . TRBJ2-5